This TCR beta chain stems from a study of regulatory T cells in long-lasting Graves disease. Investigators prepared the TCR beta libraries by applying iRepertoire HTBI primers and Arm-PCR of CDR3 regions. Per the original data handling: Identification yielded approximately 66 TRBV and around 15 TRBJ segments across samples. TCRdb itself ran the multiplex PCR reads through MiXCR, one entry per CDR3 protein. In this record, the V and J calls reflect TCRdb's handling and not the investigators' own analysis. This sample has around 250,000 distinct CDR3 sequences, with around 18% found just once. This clonotype was observed a handful of times. The sample's time point: newly diagnosed GD, antithyroid drugs for less than 3 months. RNA from PBMCs was the source of the TCR library. The junction had 10 bases not matched to a gene; V was cut back by 3 bases and J by 8 bases. Per the germline V gene, CDR1 is SGHDT and CDR2 is YYEEEE. This CDR3 has 15 amino acids.

The same data also went into a second study, on T cells in Graves' hyperthyroidism and ophthalmopathy. From that study: Exclusion criteria comprised uncontrolled infection, other autoimmune disease, pregnancy or lactation.

The input for sequencing was peripheral blood mononuclear cells (PBMCs), taken at new diagnosis, from a patient treated with antithyroid drugs. The receptor comes from a woman under 40 with Graves disease. V usage is TRBV5-6 and J usage is TRBJ1-4, with 7 bases aligning to TRBD1. The CDR3 sequence is CASSSQQGIGEKLFF. DNA of the CDR3: TGTGCCAGCAGCTCGCAACAGGGGATTGGCGAAAAACTGTTTTTT.